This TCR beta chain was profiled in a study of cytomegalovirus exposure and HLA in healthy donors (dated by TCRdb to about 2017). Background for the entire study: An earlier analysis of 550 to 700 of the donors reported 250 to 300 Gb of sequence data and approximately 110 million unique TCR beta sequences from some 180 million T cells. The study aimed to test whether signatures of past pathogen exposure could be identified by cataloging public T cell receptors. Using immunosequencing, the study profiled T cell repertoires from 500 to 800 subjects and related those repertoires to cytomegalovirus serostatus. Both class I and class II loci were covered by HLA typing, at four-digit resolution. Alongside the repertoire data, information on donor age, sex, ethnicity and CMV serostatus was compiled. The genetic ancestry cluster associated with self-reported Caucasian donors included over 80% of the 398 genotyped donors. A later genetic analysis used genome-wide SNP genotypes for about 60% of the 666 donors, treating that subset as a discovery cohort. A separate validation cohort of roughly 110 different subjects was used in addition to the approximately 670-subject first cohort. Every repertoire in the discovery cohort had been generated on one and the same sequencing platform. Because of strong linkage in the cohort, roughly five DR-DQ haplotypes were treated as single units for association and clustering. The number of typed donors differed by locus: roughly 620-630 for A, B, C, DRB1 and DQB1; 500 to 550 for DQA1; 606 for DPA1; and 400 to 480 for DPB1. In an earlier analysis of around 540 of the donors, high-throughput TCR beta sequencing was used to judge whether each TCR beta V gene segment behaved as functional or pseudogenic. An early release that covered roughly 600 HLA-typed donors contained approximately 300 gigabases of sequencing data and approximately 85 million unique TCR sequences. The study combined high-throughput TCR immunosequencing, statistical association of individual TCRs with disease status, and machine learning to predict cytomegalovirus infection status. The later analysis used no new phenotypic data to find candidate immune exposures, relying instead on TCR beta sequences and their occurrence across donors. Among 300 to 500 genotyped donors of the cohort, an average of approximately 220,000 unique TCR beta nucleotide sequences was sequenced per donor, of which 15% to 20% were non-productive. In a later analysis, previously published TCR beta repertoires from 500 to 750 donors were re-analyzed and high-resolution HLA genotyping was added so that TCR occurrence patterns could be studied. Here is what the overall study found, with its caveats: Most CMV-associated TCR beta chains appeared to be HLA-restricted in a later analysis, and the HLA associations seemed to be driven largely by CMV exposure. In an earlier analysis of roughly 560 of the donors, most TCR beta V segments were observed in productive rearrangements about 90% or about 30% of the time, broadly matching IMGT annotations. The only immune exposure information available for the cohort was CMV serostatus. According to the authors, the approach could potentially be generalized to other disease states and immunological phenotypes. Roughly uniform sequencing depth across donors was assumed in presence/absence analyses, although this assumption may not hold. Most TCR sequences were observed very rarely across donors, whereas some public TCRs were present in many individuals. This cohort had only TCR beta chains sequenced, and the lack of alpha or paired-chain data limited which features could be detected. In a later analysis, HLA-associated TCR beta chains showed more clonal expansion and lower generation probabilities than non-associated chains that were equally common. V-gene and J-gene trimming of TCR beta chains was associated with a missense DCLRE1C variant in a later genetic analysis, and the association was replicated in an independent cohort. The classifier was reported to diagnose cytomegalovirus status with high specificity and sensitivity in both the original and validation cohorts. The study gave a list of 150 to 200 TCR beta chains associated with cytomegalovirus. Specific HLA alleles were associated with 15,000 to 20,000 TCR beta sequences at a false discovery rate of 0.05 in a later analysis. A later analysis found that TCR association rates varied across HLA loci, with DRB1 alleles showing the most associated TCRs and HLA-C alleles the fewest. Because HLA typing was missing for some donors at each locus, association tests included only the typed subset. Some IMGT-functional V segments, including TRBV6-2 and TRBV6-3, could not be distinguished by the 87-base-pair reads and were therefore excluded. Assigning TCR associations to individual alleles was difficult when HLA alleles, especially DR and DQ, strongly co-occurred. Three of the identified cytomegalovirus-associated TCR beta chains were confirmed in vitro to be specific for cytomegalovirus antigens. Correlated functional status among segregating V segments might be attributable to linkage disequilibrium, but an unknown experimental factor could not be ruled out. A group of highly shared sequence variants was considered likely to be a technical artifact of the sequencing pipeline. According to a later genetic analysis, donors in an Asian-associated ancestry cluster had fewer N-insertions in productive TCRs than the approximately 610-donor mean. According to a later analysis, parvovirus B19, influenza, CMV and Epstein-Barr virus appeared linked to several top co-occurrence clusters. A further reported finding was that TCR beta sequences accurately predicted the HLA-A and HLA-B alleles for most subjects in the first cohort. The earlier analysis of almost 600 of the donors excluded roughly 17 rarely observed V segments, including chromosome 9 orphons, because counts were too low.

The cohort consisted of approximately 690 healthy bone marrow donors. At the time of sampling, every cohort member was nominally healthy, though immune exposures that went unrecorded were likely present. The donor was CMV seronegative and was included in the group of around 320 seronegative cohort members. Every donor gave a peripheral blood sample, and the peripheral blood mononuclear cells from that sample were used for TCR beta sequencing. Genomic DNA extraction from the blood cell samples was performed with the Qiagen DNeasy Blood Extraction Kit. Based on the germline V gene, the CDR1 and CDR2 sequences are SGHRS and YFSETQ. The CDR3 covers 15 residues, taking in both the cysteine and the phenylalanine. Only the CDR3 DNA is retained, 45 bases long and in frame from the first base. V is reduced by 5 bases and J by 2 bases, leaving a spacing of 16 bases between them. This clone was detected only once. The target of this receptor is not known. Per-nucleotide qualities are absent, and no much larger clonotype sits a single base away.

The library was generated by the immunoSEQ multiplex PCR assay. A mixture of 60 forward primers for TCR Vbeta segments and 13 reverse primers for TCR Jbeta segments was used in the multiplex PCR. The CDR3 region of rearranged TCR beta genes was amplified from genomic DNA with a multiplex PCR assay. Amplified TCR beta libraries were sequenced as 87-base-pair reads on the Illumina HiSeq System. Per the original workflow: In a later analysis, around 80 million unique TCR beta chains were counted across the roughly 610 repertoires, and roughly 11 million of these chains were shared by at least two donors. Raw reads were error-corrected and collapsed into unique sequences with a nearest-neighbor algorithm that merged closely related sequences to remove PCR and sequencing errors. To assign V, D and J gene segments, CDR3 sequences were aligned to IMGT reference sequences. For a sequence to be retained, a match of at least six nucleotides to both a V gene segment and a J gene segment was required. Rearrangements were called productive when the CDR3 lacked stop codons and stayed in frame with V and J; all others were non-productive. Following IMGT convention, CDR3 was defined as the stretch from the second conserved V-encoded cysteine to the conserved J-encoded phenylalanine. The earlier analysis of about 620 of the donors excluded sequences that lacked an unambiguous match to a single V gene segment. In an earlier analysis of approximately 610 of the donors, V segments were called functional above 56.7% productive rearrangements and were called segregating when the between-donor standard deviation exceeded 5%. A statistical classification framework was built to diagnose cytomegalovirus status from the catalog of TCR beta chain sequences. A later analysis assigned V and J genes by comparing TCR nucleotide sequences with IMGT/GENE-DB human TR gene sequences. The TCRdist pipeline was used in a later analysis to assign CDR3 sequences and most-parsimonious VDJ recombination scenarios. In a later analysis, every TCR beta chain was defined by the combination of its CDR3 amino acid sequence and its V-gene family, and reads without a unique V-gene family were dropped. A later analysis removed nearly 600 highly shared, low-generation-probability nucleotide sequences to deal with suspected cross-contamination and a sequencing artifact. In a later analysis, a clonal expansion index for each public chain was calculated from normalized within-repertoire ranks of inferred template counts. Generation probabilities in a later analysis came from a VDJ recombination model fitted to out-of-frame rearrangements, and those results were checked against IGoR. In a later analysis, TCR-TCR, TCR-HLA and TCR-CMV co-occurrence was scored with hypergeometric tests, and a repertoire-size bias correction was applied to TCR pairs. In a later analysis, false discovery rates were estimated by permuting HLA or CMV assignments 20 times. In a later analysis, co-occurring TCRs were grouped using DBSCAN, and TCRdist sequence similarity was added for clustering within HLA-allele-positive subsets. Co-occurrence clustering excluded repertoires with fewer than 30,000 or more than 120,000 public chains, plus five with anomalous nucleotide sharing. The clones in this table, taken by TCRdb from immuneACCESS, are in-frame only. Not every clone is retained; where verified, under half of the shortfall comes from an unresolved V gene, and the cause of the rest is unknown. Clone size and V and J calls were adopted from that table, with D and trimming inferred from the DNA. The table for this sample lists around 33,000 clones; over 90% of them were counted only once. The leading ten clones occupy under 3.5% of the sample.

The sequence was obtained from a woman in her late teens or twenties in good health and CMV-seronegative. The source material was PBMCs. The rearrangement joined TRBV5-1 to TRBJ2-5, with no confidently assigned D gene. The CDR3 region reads CASRRLSPLQETQYF. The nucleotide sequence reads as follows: TGCGCCAGCAGGCGATTGTCACCCCTTCAAGAGACCCAGTACTTC.